This record concerns one T cell receptor beta chain sequence. Its antigen is still unknown. While the first cohort had 600 to 750 subjects, the donors belonged to the separate validation cohort of more than 95 subjects. These data originate in a study of cytomegalovirus exposure and HLA in healthy donors. General study results and limits: The study designated 150 or so TCR beta chains cytomegalovirus-associated.

TCRdb's table, derived via immunoSEQ multiplex PCR, lists solely in-frame clones and lacks some. The sample includes 120,000 to 150,000 clones, 88% of them seen just once. Germline trimming cut 0 bases from V and 5 bases from J; bases unmatched to any gene: 5. The CDR3 runs to 14 residues. Germline CDR1 SGHDT, CDR2 YYEEEE. This TCR was sampled from a woman between 18 and 29 years old in good health and CMV-seropositive. This rearrangement joins TRBV5-6 to TRBJ2-7; 7 bases align to TRBD1. Material for sequencing was PBMCs. The CDR3 loop reads CASSLGTGGHEQYF. In DNA, the CDR3 is TGTGCCAGCAGCTTGGGGACAGGAGGTCACGAGCAGTACTTC.